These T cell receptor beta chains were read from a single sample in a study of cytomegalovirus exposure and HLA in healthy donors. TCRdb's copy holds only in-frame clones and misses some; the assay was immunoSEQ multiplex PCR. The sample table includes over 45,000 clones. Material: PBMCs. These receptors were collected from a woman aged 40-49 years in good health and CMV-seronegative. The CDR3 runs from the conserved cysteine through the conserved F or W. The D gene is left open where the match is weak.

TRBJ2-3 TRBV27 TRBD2 CASRGLAGEGWAQYF TGTGCCAGCAGGGGACTAGCGGGGGAAGGTTGGGCGCAGTATTTT
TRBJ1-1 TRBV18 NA CASSPGQNTEAFF TGTGCCAGCTCACCGGGACAGAACACTGAAGCTTTCTTT
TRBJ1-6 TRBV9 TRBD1 CASSVGDRAMESPLHF TGTGCCAGCAGCGTAGGGGACAGGGCGATGGAGTCACCCCTCCACTTT
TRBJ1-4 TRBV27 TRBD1 CASSSSGTGGGKLFF TGTGCCAGCAGCAGCTCCGGGACAGGGGGTGGGAAACTGTTTTTT
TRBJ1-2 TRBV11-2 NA CASSRLTGSYGYTF TGTGCCAGCAGCCGTCTAACAGGGTCCTATGGCTACACCTTC
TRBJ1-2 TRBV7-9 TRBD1 CASSLEDWTGGDHGYTF TGTGCCAGCAGCTTAGAAGATTGGACAGGGGGCGACCATGGCTACACCTTC
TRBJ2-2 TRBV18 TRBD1 CASSLGQGLIGELFF TGTGCCAGCTCACTCGGACAGGGGTTGATCGGGGAGCTGTTTTTT
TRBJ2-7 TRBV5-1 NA CASGSTGQGPYEQYF TGCGCCAGCGGCTCCACGGGGCAGGGGCCCTACGAGCAGTACTTC
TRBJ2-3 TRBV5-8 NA CASSLAEGGPPTDTQYF TGTGCCAGCAGCTTGGCCGAGGGGGGGCCACCCACGGATACGCAGTATTTT
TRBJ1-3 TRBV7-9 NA CAVRGTGPGNTIYF TGTGCCGTACGAGGAACAGGCCCTGGAAACACCATATATTTT
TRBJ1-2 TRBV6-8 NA CASSYRSLNSSNYGYTF TGTGCCAGCAGTTACCGGTCCCTTAATTCGTCTAACTATGGCTACACCTTC
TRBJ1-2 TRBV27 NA CASSADSGGYTF TGTGCCAGCAGCGCAGACTCGGGGGGCTACACCTTC
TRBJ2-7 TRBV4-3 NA CASSIRTDEFSYEQYF TGCGCCAGTAGCATAAGGACTGACGAGTTCTCCTACGAGCAGTACTTC
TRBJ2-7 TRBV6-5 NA CAVGRSAYEQYF TGTGCCGTCGGGCGTAGCGCCTACGAGCAGTACTTC
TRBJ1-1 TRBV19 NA CASSNALTAGETEAFF TGTGCCAGTAGTAATGCCTTGACAGCCGGAGAAACTGAAGCTTTCTTT
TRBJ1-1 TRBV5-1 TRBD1 CASSLGNTGVGTEAFF TGCGCCAGCAGCTTGGGAAACACAGGGGTTGGCACTGAAGCTTTCTTT
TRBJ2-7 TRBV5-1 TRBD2 CASRVWAGEAEQYF TGCGCCAGCAGGGTTTGGGCGGGAGAAGCCGAGCAGTACTTC
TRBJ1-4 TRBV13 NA CASSPRANEKLFF TGTGCCAGCAGCCCGAGAGCGAATGAAAAACTGTTTTTT